The rows below give T cell receptor beta chains drawn from one sample of a study of Graves' ophthalmopathy and Graves' hyperthyroidism. Each CDR3 protein is one row after TCRdb ran MiXCR on the multiplex PCR reads. The sample holds 740,000 or so distinct CDR3 sequences, 40% seen once. What was sequenced was peripheral blood. The source is an adult man with Graves' ophthalmopathy. CDR3s include the opening cysteine and the closing phenylalanine or tryptophan. D genes are given only for firm matches. Some rows have no size entry. The others give once, few or many, or a class for an expanded clone.

clone size	V gene	J gene	D gene	CDR3 DNA	CDR3 protein
few	TRBV7-9	TRBJ2-7	TRBD1	TGTGCCAGCAGCCAGAGGGGACAGGGTCTGGGTGAGCAGTACTTC	CASSQRGQGLGEQYF
many	TRBV25-1	TRBJ1-1	NA	TGTGCCAGCAGTGAATCTCGCATGGGGATGAACACTGAAGCTTTCTTT	CASSESRMGMNTEAFF
NA	TRBV24-1	TRBJ1-3	NA	TGTGCCACCAGTGATTCTGCGAACACCATATATTTT	CATSDSANTIYF
many	TRBV28	TRBJ1-6	TRBD1	TGTGCCAGCAGTCCCCGACAGGGAGTCGCACCCCTCCACTTT	CASSPRQGVAPLHF
NA	TRBV25-1	TRBJ1-5	NA	TGTGCCAGCAGGGTCGGGAAGGGGAGTAATCAGCCCCAGCATTTT	CASRVGKGSNQPQHF
once	TRBV20-1	TRBJ2-2	TRBD2	TGCAGTGCTAGAGGGGGACTAGCGGGGGCCGCGAACACCGGGGAGCTGTTTTTT	CSARGGLAGAANTGELFF
NA	TRBV7-9	TRBJ2-7	TRBD2	TGTGCCAGCAGCCCGAGCCCGACTAGCGGGAGGGAATACGAGCAGTACTTC	CASSPSPTSGREYEQYF
NA	TRBV19	TRBJ2-5	NA	TGTGCCAGTAGTATAACAGTCATGGAGACCCAGTACTTC	CASSITVMETQYF
many	TRBV7-2	TRBJ1-1	NA	TGTGCCAGCAGCTTAGCGCTCGGGGGAAACACTGAAGCTTTCTTT	CASSLALGGNTEAFF
NA	TRBV7-2	TRBJ2-7	TRBD1	TGTGCCAGCAGCTTGAGACAGGGGCCATCCTACGAGCAGTACTTC	CASSLRQGPSYEQYF
many	TRBV12-3/TRBV12-4	TRBJ1-4	NA	TGTGCCAGCAGTGCTGTGAGGGCCAATGAAAAACTGTTTTTT	CASSAVRANEKLFF
few	TRBV10-3	TRBJ1-1	NA	TGTGCCAGCAGTTACTTTGGCGCCATGAACACTGAAGCTTTCTTT	CASSYFGAMNTEAFF
few	TRBV29-1	TRBJ2-1	NA	TGCAGCGTTGGGATAGCCGGCGGGAAGCAGTTCTTC	CSVGIAGGKQFF
many	TRBV15	TRBJ2-7	TRBD2	TGTGCCACCAGCAAACTAGCGGGAGGGATTTACGAGCAGTACTTC	CATSKLAGGIYEQYF
few	TRBV25-1	TRBJ2-2	NA	TGTGCCAGCAATCCCGGGCGTGGGGAGCTGTTTTTT	CASNPGRGELFF
NA	TRBV7-9	TRBJ2-7	NA	TGCGCCAGCAGCCAAAGAGGGGATCTCTACGAGCAGTACTTC	CASSQRGDLYEQYF
NA	TRBV7-9	TRBJ2-3	NA	TGTGCCAGCAGCTTAGCGCCGATTGGCGGGGGCCTCACAGATACGCAGTATTTT	CASSLAPIGGGLTDTQYF
many	TRBV7-9	TRBJ1-2	NA	TGTGCCAGCAGCTACCGCGAGAGACTGGGGGCTTTGTCGGATGGCTACACCTTC	CASSYRERLGALSDGYTF
few	TRBV20-1	TRBJ2-7	NA	TGCAGTGCTAGAGACCAGACGGTCGAGCAGTACTTC	CSARDQTVEQYF
NA	TRBV7-2	TRBJ2-5	TRBD2	TGTGCCAGCAGCTCCGGGACTAGCGGGAGGGCCGGGGAGACCCAGTACTTC	CASSSGTSGRAGETQYF
NA	TRBV20-1	TRBJ1-5	TRBD1	TGCAGTGCTAGAGCCAGGGGGCTAGATAGGAATCAGCCCCAGCATTTT	CSARARGLDRNQPQHF
many	TRBV7-2	TRBJ2-7	TRBD2	TGTGCCAGCAGCCAGAGTAGGGCTAGCGGTTCCTACGAGCAGTACTTC	CASSQSRASGSYEQYF
NA	TRBV25-1	TRBJ1-4	TRBD1	TGTGCCAGCAGCGCGGGGACAGCCGCAACTAATGAAAAACTGTTTTTT	CASSAGTAATNEKLFF
few	TRBV6-5	TRBJ1-1	TRBD1	TGTGCCAGCCAGTCAGGGGGTTTCACTGAAGCTTTCTTT	CASQSGGFTEAFF
NA	TRBV12-3/TRBV12-4	TRBJ1-5	NA	TGTGCCAGCAGCCGAAACAGGGAATTGGGCAGTCAGCCCCAGCATTTT	CASSRNRELGSQPQHF
NA	TRBV10-3	TRBJ2-7	TRBD2	TGTGCCAGCATCCAGGGGACTAGCGGGACTTACGAGCAGTACTTC	CASIQGTSGTYEQYF
NA	TRBV7-9	TRBJ2-7	NA	TGCGCCAGCAGCCAAGAGGTGATAGCCCCCGGCTTATCGTACGAGCAGTACTTC	CASSQEVIAPGLSYEQYF
NA	TRBV25-1	TRBJ2-7	NA	TGTGCCAGCAGTTTGCAGGGGCCACGCAACGCGAACCTATACGAGCAGTACTTC	CASSLQGPRNANLYEQYF
NA	TRBV24-1	TRBJ2-5	TRBD2	TGTGCCACCAGTGCTAGGGGGACTAGCGGGAATCAAGAGACCCAGTACTTC	CATSARGTSGNQETQYF
NA	TRBV5-1	TRBJ2-7	TRBD2	TGTGCCTGGAGTGTATCGGGGGGACTAGCGGGAGCCTACGAGCAGTACTTC	CAWSVSGGLAGAYEQYF
NA	TRBV30	TRBJ2-1	NA	TGTGCCTGGAGTGTGGCTCCTCCACCCTACAATGAGCAGTTCTTC	CAWSVAPPPYNEQFF
few	TRBV2	TRBJ2-5	NA	TGTGCCACCCACCGGTCTGGGGGACAAGAGACCCAGTACTTC	CATHRSGGQETQYF
few	TRBV7-2	TRBJ2-7	NA	TGTGCCAGCACCCTGGACGGCTTTTCCTACGAGCAGTACTTC	CASTLDGFSYEQYF
many	TRBV7-9	TRBJ2-5	TRBD1	TGTGCCAGCGCGGACAGGGGGCCAGAGACCCAGTACTTC	CASADRGPETQYF
NA	TRBV20-1	TRBJ2-7	NA	TGCAGTGCCCCGGACAGCGGGTTTTCCTACGAGCAGTACTTC	CSAPDSGFSYEQYF
many	TRBV25-1	TRBJ2-5	NA	TGTGCCAGTGGACTGTCAGGGCAAGAGACCCAGTACTTC	CASGLSGQETQYF
NA	TRBV2	TRBJ2-7	TRBD1	TGTGCCAGCAGAGGACTAACAGGGGGCGCAAGGTACGAGCAGTACTTC	CASRGLTGGARYEQYF
NA	TRBV20-1	TRBJ2-7	TRBD2	TGCAGTGCTAGACCCACCCGGGCCGGGAGGGTGTATGAGCAGTACTTC	CSARPTRAGRVYEQYF
NA	TRBV29-1	TRBJ2-3	TRBD1	TGCAGCGCAGGACAGGGGGGAGATACGCAGTATTTT	CSAGQGGDTQYF
few	TRBV4-1	TRBJ1-2	NA	TGCGCCAGCAGCCAAGTAGGCCAGATTTCTGGCTACACCTTC	CASSQVGQISGYTF
NA	TRBV6-6	TRBJ1-1	TRBD1	TGTGCCAGCAGATATCTGACAGGGGGGAAGACTGAAGCTTTCTTT	CASRYLTGGKTEAFF
NA	TRBV2	TRBJ1-1	NA	TGTGCCAGCAGTCCCAGAGGGGGGGGCCTGGACACTGAAGCTTTCTTT	CASSPRGGGLDTEAFF
many	TRBV9	TRBJ1-2	TRBD1	TGTGCCAGCAGCCCCGAGACAGGGGGTTTCGAAGGCTACACCTTC	CASSPETGGFEGYTF
NA	TRBV25-1	TRBJ2-7	NA	TGTGCCAGCAGTTTCAAGACGGTGACTAAATCCTACGAGCAGTACTTC	CASSFKTVTKSYEQYF
NA	TRBV20-1	TRBJ2-6	NA	TGCAGTGCTAGAGATTTTCCTAATTCTCGGGGTTCTGGGGCCAACGTCCTGACTTTC	CSARDFPNSRGSGANVLTF
NA	TRBV7-9	TRBJ2-2	NA	TGTGCCAGCAGTCCGGACGGATACCTAGACACCGGGGAGCTGTTTTTT	CASSPDGYLDTGELFF
NA	TRBV29-1	TRBJ2-3	TRBD2	TGCAGCGTTGACAGCAGCGGGAGGTCAACAGATACGCAGTATTTT	CSVDSSGRSTDTQYF
once	TRBV25-1	TRBJ2-7	TRBD2	TGTGCCAGCGTTGAGGGACTAGCGGGATTTTCCACACCAGGGGAGCAGTACTTC	CASVEGLAGFSTPGEQYF
many	TRBV5-1	TRBJ2-7	NA	TGCGCCAGCAGCTTGGCCCGTCAAAGTGGAGAGCAGTACTTC	CASSLARQSGEQYF
NA	TRBV7-2	TRBJ1-2	NA	TGTGCCAGCAGCTTAGATTTAAACGGTCAGGGGAATGGCTACACCTTC	CASSLDLNGQGNGYTF
NA	TRBV12-3/TRBV12-4	TRBJ1-2	TRBD1	TGTGCCGGCAGTTTATCGAGGGGGCGCAACTATGGCTACACCTTC	CAGSLSRGRNYGYTF
NA	TRBV12-3/TRBV12-4	TRBJ1-5	NA	TGTGCCAGCAGTTCCGCCACACTGGGGCATCAGCCCCAGCATTTT	CASSSATLGHQPQHF
NA	TRBV10-3	TRBJ1-1	NA	TGTGCCAGCAACTCAGGGGATCGGTACACTGAAGCTTTCTTT	CASNSGDRYTEAFF
few	TRBV4-2	TRBJ1-1	NA	TGTGCCAGCAGCCAAGCCCCGGACAGACTCTACACTGAAGCTTTCTTT	CASSQAPDRLYTEAFF
NA	TRBV4-2	TRBJ1-3	TRBD1	TGTGCCAGCAGCCAAGATGGGACAGGGGACGGAAACACCATATATTTT	CASSQDGTGDGNTIYF
NA	TRBV6-6	TRBJ1-1	TRBD1	TGTGCCAGCAACGGGGACAGTGGTCCTGAAGCTCTCTTT	CASNGDSGPEALF
NA	TRBV10-2	TRBJ1-2	NA	TGCGCCAGCTTGGGGCCGAGGATGAAAAACAGGGGCTACACCTTC	CASLGPRMKNRGYTF
few	TRBV13	TRBJ1-1	NA	TGTGCCAGCAGCCGCGTGGGTCGGAACACTGAAGCTTTCTTT	CASSRVGRNTEAFF
NA	TRBV24-1	TRBJ2-1	NA	TGTGCCACCAGTGATTTGCGGGGCTCCTACAATGAGCAGTTCTTC	CATSDLRGSYNEQFF